The 31 T cell receptor beta chains below come from one sample, sequenced in a study of shared clonotypes between healthy human individuals. In the naive CD8 group, cells lacked CD45RO and were positively selected for CCR7, so terminally differentiated effector memory CD45RA+ cells were left out. Data came from immunoSEQ multiplex PCR; TCRdb stores just in-frame clones and leaves some out. The data show around 620,000 clones, around 95% seen once. The specimen was naive CD8+ T cells sorted from blood. The origin of the receptors is a woman younger than 45 in good health.

This clone was detected only once. CDR3: CASSLVEQITGELFF. In DNA form, the CDR3 reads TGCGCCAGCAGCTTGGTAGAGCAGATAACCGGGGAGCTGTTTTTT. The chain recombines TRBV5-1 with TRBJ2-2; no clear D. The V gene's germline CDR1 is SGHRS and CDR2 YFSETQ. The CDR3 contains 15 residues. V was trimmed by 0 bases and J by 5 bases, leaving 11 bases between them.

This chain joins TRBV7-8 and TRBJ2-5; D tentatively reads TRBD1 or TRBD2 (5 bases each). The V gene's germline CDR1 is SGHVS and CDR2 FQNEAQ. The CDR3 spans 14 residues. V was pared by 5 bases and J by 2 bases, with 12 bases between. The CDR3 sequence is CASSEGRTQETQYF. DNA of the CDR3: TGTGCCAGCAGCGAGGGACGGACACAAGAGACCCAGTACTTC.

J is TRBJ2-2 and V is TRBV5-4; tentatively, D is TRBD1 (6 bases). V lost 4 bases and J 1 base, leaving 8 bases between the germline ends. Germline CDR1 is SGHNT and CDR2 is YYREEE (reference sequence). This CDR3 contains 14 residues. The CDR3 DNA is TGTGCCAGCAGCCGGACAGAGAACACCGGGGAGCTGTTTTTT. It codes for CASSRTENTGELFF.

The rearrangement joins TRBV29-1 to TRBJ2-7, with TRBD2 matching over 16 bases. CDR1 SQVTM and CDR2 ANQGSEA come from the germline V gene. Trimming took 4 bases from V and 6 from J; bases not matched to a gene: 6. The CDR3 sequence is 15 residues long. The CDR3 nucleotides are TGCAGCGTTGGGGGACTAGCGGGAGGGCCGCTCGAGCAGTACTTC. This translates into CSVGGLAGGPLEQYF.

J is TRBJ2-7 and V is TRBV19; the match to TRBD2 covers 7 bases. There are 14 residues in the CDR3. With V trimmed by 5 bases and J by 5 bases, 9 bases remained unmatched. Germline-derived CDR1 and CDR2 are LNHDA and SQIVND (reference sequence). The CDR3 region is CASSWGGSADEQYF. The CDR3 nucleotides read TGTGCCAGTAGTTGGGGCGGGAGTGCGGACGAGCAGTACTTC.

A single count supports this clone. The chain links TRBV15 to TRBJ1-1; perhaps TRBD1 as D (5 bases). With 2 bases removed from V and 7 bases from J, the gap between germline ends came to 11 bases. The CDR3 has 13 amino acids. Germline lookup yields CDR1 LNHNV and CDR2 YYDKDF (reference sequence). CDR3 bases: TGTGCCACCAGCAGATGGGGGGATATTGAAGCTTTCTTT. Translating it yields CATSRWGDIEAFF.

J is TRBJ2-6 and V is TRBV28; tentative D call: TRBD1 (6 bases). The CDR3 contains 16 residues. The V and J ends lost 5 bases and 0 bases respectively, with 11 bases between them. Per germline, CDR1 MDHEN and CDR2 SYDVKM. The CDR3 protein is CASSKTGLSGANVLTF. The CDR3 DNA is TGTGCCAGCAGTAAAACAGGGCTCTCTGGGGCCAACGTCCTGACTTTC. Using reference TRBV28 and TRBJ2-6 for the parts outside the CDR3, the full variable domain is DVKVTQSSRYLVKRTGEKVFLECVQDMDHENMFWYRQDPGLGLRLIYFSYDVKMKEKGDIPEGYSVSREKKERFSLILESASTNQTSMYLCASSKTGLSGANVLTFGAGSRLTVL.

The rearrangement joins TRBV2 to TRBJ2-5, with D maybe TRBD1 (6 bases). The DNA end favors TRBJ2-7, so the J call may be wrong. The germline V gene encodes CDR1 SNHLY and CDR2 FYNNEI. The CDR3 has 14 residues. The CDR3 loop is CASSEVDRTYEQYF. CDR3 sequence (DNA): TGTGCCAGCAGTGAAGTGGACAGAACCTACGAGCAGTACTTC.

The chain is built from TRBV4-1 and TRBJ2-7, with 9 positions matching TRBD1. V lost 3 bases, J lost 0 bases, and 6 bases stayed unmatched. CDR1 MGHRA and CDR2 YSYEKL come from the germline V gene. The CDR3 is made up of 16 amino acids. The CDR3 here is CASSHGTGGGSYEQYF. Here the CDR3 DNA reads TGCGCCAGCAGCCATGGAACAGGGGGCGGCTCCTACGAGCAGTACTTC.

To note about this clone: Other DNA variants within this sample encode the same CDR3. The genes are TRBV13 and TRBJ1-1; D unclear. V lost 1 base to trimming and J lost 1 base, with 4 bases between them. The CDR3 contains 13 residues. Germline values: CDR1 PRHDT, CDR2 FYEKMQ (reference sequence). The CDR3 here is CASSLEGNTEAFF. CDR3 bases: TGTGCCAGCAGCTTAGAGGGGAACACTGAAGCTTTCTTT.

The V and J genes are TRBV27 and TRBJ1-1; D remains ambiguous. CDR1 MNHEY and CDR2 SMNVEV come from the germline V gene (reference sequence). V lost 5 bases to trimming and J lost 1 base, with 8 bases between them. This CDR3 comprises 13 residues. Written as DNA, the CDR3 is TGTGCCAGCAGTCTTTACACGAACACTGAAGCTTTCTTT. It encodes CASSLYTNTEAFF.

The gene calls are TRBV4-2 and TRBJ2-5, with unresolved D. The J call may be faulty, since TRBJ2-7 better matches the DNA end. The CDR3 has 13 residues. CDR1 LGHNA and CDR2 YNFKEQ come from the germline V gene. In DNA form, the CDR3 reads TGTGCCAGCAGCCAAGTCCTGGCCTACGAGCAGTACTTC. It is translated as CASSQVLAYEQYF.

The chain is built from TRBV27 and TRBJ2-7, with TRBD2 identical over 7 bases. The J segment lost 2 bases and the V segment lost 5 bases, leaving 12 bases of the junction unmatched. Per the germline V gene, CDR1 is MNHEY and CDR2 is SMNVEV (reference sequence). CDR3 size: 16 residues. The chain's CDR3 is CASSPSGGGRTYEQYF. CDR3 DNA sequence: TGTGCCAGCAGTCCCTCCGGTGGCGGGAGAACCTACGAGCAGTACTTC.

V gene TRBV6-4 combines with J gene TRBJ1-2, with D hard to call. This CDR3 has 13 amino acids. Germline CDR1 is MRHNA and CDR2 is SNTAGT. Trimming took off 0 bases at V and 6 bases at J, with 8 bases between the two ends. The CDR3 nucleotides read TGTGCCAGCAGTGACTCTGGACGGGATGGCTACACCTTC. It translates to CASSDSGRDGYTF.

This rearrangement joins TRBV7-9 to TRBJ2-7; 7 nucleotides agree with TRBD1. The CDR3 is 12 amino acids. Looked up from germline, CDR1 is SEHNR and CDR2 is FQNEAQ (reference sequence). V lost 10 bases, J lost 8 bases, and 11 bases stayed unmatched. CDR3 protein: CATLDQGDQQYF. In DNA form, the CDR3 reads TGTGCCACACTAGACCAGGGGGATCAGCAGTACTTC.

The chain joins TRBV7-6 to TRBJ2-1; 7 bases map to TRBD2. Germline-derived CDR1 and CDR2 are SGHVS and FNYEAQ. The CDR3 covers 14 residues. V shed 5 bases, J shed 8 bases, and the junction held 9 bases outside the gene matches. CDR3 loop: CASSLGLVSDEQFF. The CDR3 DNA follows: TGTGCCAGCAGCCTCGGACTAGTTAGCGATGAGCAGTTCTTC. The complete variable domain, with remaining parts taken from reference TRBV7-6 and TRBJ2-1, reads GAGVSQSPRYKVTKRGQDVALRCDPISGHVSLYWYRQALGQGPEFLTYFNYEAQQDKSGLPNDRFSAERPEGSISTLTIQRTEQRDSAMYRCASSLGLVSDEQFFGPGTRLTVL.

The rearrangement joins TRBV7-2 to TRBJ2-7, with 11 bases aligning to TRBD1. The V segment lost 3 bases and the J segment 4 bases; nucleotides outside the gene matches: 5. The CDR3 runs 15 residues. The germline CDR1 and CDR2 sequences are SGHTA and FQGNSA. The chain's CDR3 is CASSFTDRGLYEQYF. DNA for the CDR3: TGTGCCAGCAGCTTCACGGACAGGGGGCTATACGAGCAGTACTTC.

V and J are TRBV28 and TRBJ2-7; 8 bases are shared with TRBD2. The CDR3 is 13 amino acids. V was clipped by 7 bases and J by 4 bases; unmatched bases: 6. Germline-derived CDR1 and CDR2 are MDHEN and SYDVKM. The CDR3, as DNA: TGTGCCAGCAATTTCGCTAGCGGGTACGAGCAGTACTTC. The encoded protein is CASNFASGYEQYF.

About this clone: This specimen includes other DNA sequences encoding the same CDR3. The chain recombines TRBV27 with TRBJ2-7; 7 bases line up with TRBD2. Losses at the gene ends were 6 bases for V and 5 bases for J; bases not matched to a gene: 4. The CDR3 spans 12 residues. Germline V lookup: CDR1 MNHEY, CDR2 SMNVEV (reference sequence). The CDR3 DNA follows: TGTGCCAGCAGAGGCGGGAGCCACGAGCAGTACTTC. Translated, it gives CASRGGSHEQYF.

CDR3 loop: CATSRAAGVRETQYF. CDR3 sequence (DNA): TGTGCCACCAGCAGAGCTGCGGGAGTTCGAGAGACCCAGTACTTC. The chain has TRBV15 and TRBJ2-5, with TRBD2 matching over 7 bases. V lost 1 base and J lost 4; bases outside the gene matches: 6. Germline loops: CDR1 LNHNV, CDR2 YYDKDF (reference sequence). CDR3 length: 15 amino acids. Drawing the rest from reference TRBV15 and TRBJ2-5, the complete variable domain is DAMVIQNPRYQVTQFGKPVTLSCSQTLNHNVMYWYQQKSSQAPKLLFHYYDKDFNNEADTPDNFQSRRPNTSFCFLDIRSPGLGDTAMYLCATSRAAGVRETQYFGPGTRLLVL.

This chain uses TRBV2 with TRBJ2-1, with D unresolved. This CDR3 contains 14 residues. V gave up 5 bases and J gave up 1 base, with 9 bases separating them. Germline V gives CDR1 SNHLY, CDR2 FYNNEI. The CDR3 spells CASSLGGSYNEQFF. In DNA form, the CDR3 reads TGTGCCAGCAGTCTGGGTGGGTCCTACAATGAGCAGTTCTTC.

The rearrangement joins TRBV4-1 to TRBJ1-1, with D possibly matching TRBD1 (6 bases). The CDR3 has 17 residues. Trimming pared 4 bases from V and 0 bases from J, leaving 18 bases between. Germline V gives CDR1 MGHRA, CDR2 YSYEKL. CDR3 bases: TGCGCCAGCAGCCGAAATGAGGGGAGGGGGATGAACACTGAAGCTTTCTTT. It is translated as CASSRNEGRGMNTEAFF.

The chain uses TRBV5-1 and TRBJ2-5; 9 nucleotides align to TRBD1. J gave up 4 bases and V 3 bases, and 4 bases lay outside the gene matches. The germline CDR1 and CDR2 sequences are SGHRS and YFSETQ. The CDR3 length is 14 residues. CDR3 sequence: CASSSRDRVETQYF. In DNA, the CDR3 is TGCGCCAGCAGCTCGCGGGACAGGGTAGAGACCCAGTACTTC.

The V gene is TRBV30, the J gene TRBJ2-1, with D possibly matching TRBD2 (5 bases). CDR1 and CDR2 from the germline V gene are GTSNPN and SVGIG (reference sequence). The V and J ends lost 4 bases and 4 bases respectively, with 8 bases between them. The CDR3 is made up of 12 amino acids. CDR3 protein: CAWNGIYNEQFF. The CDR3 DNA follows: TGTGCCTGGAACGGGATTTACAATGAGCAGTTCTTC.

The chain joins TRBV27 to TRBJ2-3; 13 bases fit TRBD2. V lost 4 bases and J lost 1; bases outside the gene matches: 5. Germline-derived CDR1 and CDR2 are MNHEY and SMNVEV (reference sequence). The CDR3 spans 17 residues. The CDR3 DNA reads as TGTGCCAGCAGTTCTCGGACTAGCGGGAGTCGCACAGATACGCAGTATTTT. Translation: CASSSRTSGSRTDTQYF.

The V and J genes are TRBV4-1 and TRBJ1-5, with D uncertain. The CDR3 runs 14 residues. The germline gives CDR1 MGHRA, CDR2 YSYEKL. V was shortened by 1 base and J by 9 bases, with 13 bases between the two germline ends. CDR3 sequence reads: CASSQGTSVGPQHF. DNA for the CDR3: TGCGCCAGCAGCCAAGGCACTTCCGTCGGGCCCCAGCATTTT.

The genes are TRBV28 and TRBJ1-4, with TRBD1 as a possible D gene (6 bases). V gave up 5 bases and J gave up 4 bases, with 20 bases separating them. CDR1 MDHEN and CDR2 SYDVKM come from the germline V gene. The CDR3 consists of 17 residues. The CDR3 loop reads CASSPPRGAGGNEKLFF. CDR3 in DNA: TGTGCCAGCAGTCCCCCTAGGGGGGCAGGTGGTAATGAAAAACTGTTTTTT.

The chain uses TRBV6-5 and TRBJ2-7, with TRBD2 identical over 7 bases. CDR1 is MNHEY and CDR2 is SVGAGI in the germline V gene. This CDR3 region has 12 residues. After removal of 8 bases from V and 2 bases from J, the junction contained 3 bases not matched to a gene. The CDR3 DNA reads TGTGCCAGCGGGACTAACACCTACGAGCAGTACTTC. The encoded protein is CASGTNTYEQYF.

The chain combines TRBV7-2 with TRBJ1-1; the D is unclear. V was clipped by 2 bases and J by 1 base, with 11 bases between them. Germline V gene data show CDR1 as SGHTA and CDR2 as FQGNSA. The CDR3 covers 15 residues. In DNA, the CDR3 is TGTGCCAGCAGCTTAAGGTACTCAGGGAACACTGAAGCTTTCTTT. Translating gives CASSLRYSGNTEAFF.

The chain is built from TRBV7-9 and TRBJ2-7; D is uncertain. CDR1 and CDR2 (germline): SEHNR, FQNEAQ (reference sequence). The CDR3 covers 11 residues. V lost 4 bases and J lost 6, with 7 bases in between. CDR3 amino acids: CASSSSLEQYF. The CDR3 DNA is TGTGCCAGCAGCTCCTCACTCGAGCAGTACTTC. Variable domain in full (rest from reference TRBV7-9 and TRBJ2-7): DTGVSQNPRHKITKRGQNVTFRCDPISEHNRLYWYRQTLGQGPEFLTYFQNEAQLEKSRLLSDRFSAERPKGSFSTLEIQRTEQGDSAMYLCASSSSLEQYFGPGTRLTVT.

Only one count was recorded for this clone. The chain carries TRBV6-1 and TRBJ1-1, with D perhaps TRBD1 (5 bases). The CDR3 contains 15 residues. Per the germline V gene, CDR1 is MNHNS and CDR2 is SASEGT. V was cut by 1 base and J by 0 bases, with 9 bases left in between. The CDR3 bases are TGTGCCAGCAGTGAAGTTCGACAGATGAACACTGAAGCTTTCTTT. As protein: CASSEVRQMNTEAFF.